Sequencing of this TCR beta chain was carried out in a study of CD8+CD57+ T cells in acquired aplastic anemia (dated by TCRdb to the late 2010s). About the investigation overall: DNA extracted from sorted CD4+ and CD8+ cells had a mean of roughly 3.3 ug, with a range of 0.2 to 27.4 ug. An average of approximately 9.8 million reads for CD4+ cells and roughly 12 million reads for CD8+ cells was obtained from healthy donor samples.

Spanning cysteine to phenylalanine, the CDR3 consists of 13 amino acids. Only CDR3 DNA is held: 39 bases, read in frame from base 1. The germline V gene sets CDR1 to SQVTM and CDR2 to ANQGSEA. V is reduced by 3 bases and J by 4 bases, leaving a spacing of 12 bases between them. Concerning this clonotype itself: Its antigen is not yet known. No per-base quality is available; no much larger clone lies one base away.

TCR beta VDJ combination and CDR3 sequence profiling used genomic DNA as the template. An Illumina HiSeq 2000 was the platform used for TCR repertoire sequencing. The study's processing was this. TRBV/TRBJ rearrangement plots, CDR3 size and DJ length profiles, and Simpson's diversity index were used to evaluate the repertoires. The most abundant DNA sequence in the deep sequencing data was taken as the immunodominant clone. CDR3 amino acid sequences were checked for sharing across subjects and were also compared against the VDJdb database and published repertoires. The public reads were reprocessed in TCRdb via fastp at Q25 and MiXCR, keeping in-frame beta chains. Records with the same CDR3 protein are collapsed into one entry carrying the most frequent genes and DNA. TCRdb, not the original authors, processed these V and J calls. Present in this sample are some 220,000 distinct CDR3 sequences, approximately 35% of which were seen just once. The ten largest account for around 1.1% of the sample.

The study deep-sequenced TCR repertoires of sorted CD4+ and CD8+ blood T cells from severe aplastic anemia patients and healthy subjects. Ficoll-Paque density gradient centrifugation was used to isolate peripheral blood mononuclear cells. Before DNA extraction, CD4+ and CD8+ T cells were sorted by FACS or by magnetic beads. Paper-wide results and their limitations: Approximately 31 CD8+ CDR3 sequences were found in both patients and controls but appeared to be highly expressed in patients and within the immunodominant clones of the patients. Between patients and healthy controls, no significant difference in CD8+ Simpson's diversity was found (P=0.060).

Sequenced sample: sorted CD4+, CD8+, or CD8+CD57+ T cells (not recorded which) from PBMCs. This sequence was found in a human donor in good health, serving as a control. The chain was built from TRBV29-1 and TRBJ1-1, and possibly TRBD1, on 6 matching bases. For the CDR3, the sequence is CSVEGGGVTEAFF. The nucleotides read TGCAGCGTTGAGGGGGGCGGTGTCACTGAAGCTTTCTTT.